What follows is one T cell receptor (beta chain) and its context. The antigen is unknown. Authors of the study amplified TCR beta CDR3 regions from RNA transcripts. HTBI primers were used for first-round RT-PCR of the TCR CDR3. TCRdb independently ran MiXCR on the multiplex PCR reads; one entry per CDR3 protein. The sample lists around 570,000 distinct CDR3 sequences, less than 20% occurring once. The source of the sample is a study of T cells in Graves' hyperthyroidism and ophthalmopathy. The CDR3 extends over 17 amino acids. CDR1 and CDR2 from the germline V gene are MDHEN and SYDVKM. With 3 bases clipped from V and 3 bases from J, the junction kept 8 bases outside the gene matches. Ophthalmopathy patients showed a Clinical Activity Score of at least 3, NOSPECS grade of at least 4 and duration under 3 months. Study results and caveats: Blood also showed most of the thyroid clonotypes that were expanded above 0.001.

Sequences were obtained from blood. The V call is TRBV28, the J call TRBJ2-1; 10 bases are shared with TRBD2. This TCR came from a man between 40 and 49 years old with Graves' ophthalmopathy. CDR3 sequence (DNA): TGTGCCAGCAGTTTCGAAGCGGGAGGGCCCTACTACAATGAGCAGTTCTTC. Amino acid sequence: CASSFEAGGPYYNEQFF.